This T cell receptor beta chain stems from a study of cytomegalovirus exposure and HLA in healthy donors. General study results and limits: Cytomegalovirus status, reportedly, was diagnosed with high specificity and sensitivity by the classifier. In a later analysis, DRB1 alleles had the most associated TCRs; HLA-C alleles the fewest.

To note about this clone: As yet, its antigen is unknown.

PCR involved 60 Vbeta and 13 Jbeta primers. Repertoires were generated with immunoSEQ multiplex PCR, while TCRdb's copy carries only in-frame clones and drops some. The top ten clones hold roughly 3.9% of a sample with around 110,000 clones, approximately 79% of them seen once. The CDR3 sequence is 17 residues long. CDR1 and CDR2 (germline): ENHRY, SYGVKD. The ends were cut back, 3 bases at V and 4 bases at J, with 22 bases in the middle. V gene TRBV10-3 combines with J gene TRBJ2-7; D might be TRBD1 (5 bases). This TCR derives from a man aged 55 to 70 in good health and CMV-seronegative. The sample taken for sequencing was PBMCs. This CDR3 is CAISEQVAGPEKYEQYF. As DNA, the CDR3 is TGTGCCATCAGTGAACAGGTGGCCGGGCCGGAGAAGTACGAGCAGTACTTC.